These 3 T cell receptor beta chains were sequenced from one sample in a study of T cells expressing NK-cell markers. TCRdb re-called the 5' RACE reads and gives one entry per CDR3 protein, without DNA. The specimen's table records roughly 390,000 distinct CDR3 sequences. The specimen was blood T cells: a sorted CD56 or NKG2C T cell subset, CD4+ or CD8+ T cells, or bulk PBMC T cells (not recorded which). Receptors were obtained from a man between 18 and 69 years old in good health.

V usage is TRBV5-1 and J usage is TRBJ2-3; TCRdb lists TRBD2, though no DNA is available to test this call. The germline gives CDR1 SGHRS, CDR2 YFSETQ. The CDR3 covers 14 residues. CDR3 in amino acids: CASPSVCGADTQYF.

This chain connects TRBV11-2 to TRBJ1-2; TCRdb names TRBD1, which stays unverified in the absence of DNA. This CDR3 spans 16 amino acids. Germline CDR1 and CDR2: SGHAT and FQNNGV. The CDR3 sequence is CASSERRDRGFTGYTF.

The rearrangement uses TRBV20-1 and TRBJ1-4. In germline, CDR1 is DFQATT, CDR2 SNEGSKA (reference sequence). CDR3 length: 16 amino acids. The CDR3 loop is CSARDWTGSRDEKLFF.